This T cell receptor beta chain was recovered during a study of T cell repertoires in cytomegalovirus infection (dated by TCRdb to between 2018 and 2021). Broadly, across the study: The peptide stimulations were aimed at well-studied HLA-B-restricted epitopes as well as recently identified HLA-C-restricted CMV epitopes, whose presentation resists viral immunomodulation. Donor HLA type was relevant to the analysis, as public TCR beta signatures indicated carriage of CMV infection together with the matching HLA type. Study-wide findings and limitations: In the ex vivo response, HLA-C-restricted CMV-specific TCR beta clonotypes were dominant, and in two of eight donors the single most frequent clonotype came from this HLA-C-restricted group. Carriers of CMV infection plus the relevant HLA type were discriminated by the cumulative frequency of public TCR beta family members in the study cohort and in an independent roughly 320-donor cohort.

CDR1 is given as MNHNY and CDR2 as SVGAGI, both from the germline V gene (reference sequence). Trimming takes 7 bases off V and 4 bases off J; junction bases not matched to a gene: 13. Inclusive of the bounding cysteine and phenylalanine, the CDR3 is 16 residues long. Left in the record is the CDR3 DNA by itself, 48 bases read in frame from the first base. The sample's treatment or condition label, in plain terms: in vitro stimulation with specific CMV peptide epitopes to enrich CMV-specific T cells. Note on this clonotype: It lacks a known antigen. No base quality values were provided; no much bigger clone lies one nucleotide off.

Sequencing was performed on an Illumina HiSeq 1500. The raw public reads went through TCRdb reprocessing: fastp at Q25, MiXCR clone calling, in-frame beta chains kept. CDR3 protein duplicates are merged, each entry listing the most common genes and DNA. This sample is represented by fewer than 1,000,000 distinct CDR3 sequences; about a third of them were singletons. 13% of the sample is in the top ten clones. The source of this sequence is a human donor in good health (CMV status not recorded). Some clones in this sample may be carry-over from other donors' samples. Material: cultured CD8+ T cells from PBMCs, obtained from culture after CMV antigen stimulation. The rearranged chain carries TRBV6-6 and TRBJ2-3, and 8 junction bases match TRBD1. The nucleotides read TGTGCCAGCACCATTGAAGGACAGGGTGAAGCAGATACGCAGTATTTT. It translates to CASTIEGQGEADTQYF.